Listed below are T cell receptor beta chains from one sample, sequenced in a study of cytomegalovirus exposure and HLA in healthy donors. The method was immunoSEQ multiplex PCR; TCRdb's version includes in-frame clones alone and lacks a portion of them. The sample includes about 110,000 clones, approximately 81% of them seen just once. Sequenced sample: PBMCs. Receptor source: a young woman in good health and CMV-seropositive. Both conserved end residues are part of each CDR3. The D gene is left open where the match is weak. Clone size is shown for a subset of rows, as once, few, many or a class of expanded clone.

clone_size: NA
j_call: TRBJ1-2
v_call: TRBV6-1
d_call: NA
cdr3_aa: CASSEGGGRGYTF
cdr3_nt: TGTGCCAGCAGTGAAGGGGGGGGGCGGGGCTACACCTTC

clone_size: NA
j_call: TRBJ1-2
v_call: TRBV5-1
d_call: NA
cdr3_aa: CASSLRDKSLVFNYGYTF
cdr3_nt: TGCGCCAGCAGCTTGAGGGACAAGAGCCTAGTTTTCAACTATGGCTACACCTTC

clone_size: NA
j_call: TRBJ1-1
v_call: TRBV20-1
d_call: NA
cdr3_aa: CSASQLSSFF
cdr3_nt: TGCAGTGCTAGTCAACTGAGTAGTTTCTTT

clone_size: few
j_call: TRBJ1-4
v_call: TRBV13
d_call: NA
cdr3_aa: CASSLRVPNEKLFF
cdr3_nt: TGTGCCAGCAGCCTCAGGGTCCCTAATGAAAAACTGTTTTTT

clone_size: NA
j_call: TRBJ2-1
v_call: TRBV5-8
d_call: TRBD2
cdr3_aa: CASSLELAGARLF
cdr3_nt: TGTGCCAGCAGCTTGGAACTAGCGGGGGCCCGGCTCTTC

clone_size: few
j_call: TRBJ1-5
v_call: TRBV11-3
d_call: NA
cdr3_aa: CASSFGGQPQHF
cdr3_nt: TGTGCCAGCAGCTTCGGCGGTCAGCCCCAGCATTTT

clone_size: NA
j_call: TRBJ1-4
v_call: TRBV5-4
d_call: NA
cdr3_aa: CASSLAGFNEKLFF
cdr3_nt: TGTGCCAGCAGCTTGGCCGGGTTTAATGAAAAACTGTTTTTT

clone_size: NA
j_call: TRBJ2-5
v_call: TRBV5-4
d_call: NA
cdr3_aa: CASSAGPGKETQYF
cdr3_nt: TGTGCCAGCAGTGCGGGGCCGGGGAAAGAGACCCAGTACTTC

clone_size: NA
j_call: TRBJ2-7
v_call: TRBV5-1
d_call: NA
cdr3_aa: CASSGSSGRRMEQYF
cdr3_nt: TGCGCCAGCAGTGGATCGAGCGGGCGTCGGATGGAGCAGTACTTC

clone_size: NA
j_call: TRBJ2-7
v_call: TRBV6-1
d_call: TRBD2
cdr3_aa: CASSVTSGSYEQYF
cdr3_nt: TGTGCCAGCAGTGTGACTAGCGGGAGCTACGAGCAGTACTTC

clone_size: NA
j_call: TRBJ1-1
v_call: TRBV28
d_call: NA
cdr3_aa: CASRPTGDSPEAFF
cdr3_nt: TGTGCCAGCAGACCTACGGGGGATTCGCCTGAAGCTTTCTTT

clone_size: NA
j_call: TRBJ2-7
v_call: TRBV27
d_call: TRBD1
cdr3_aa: CASGLQGAAYEQYF
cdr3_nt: TGTGCCAGCGGATTACAGGGGGCGGCCTACGAGCAGTACTTC

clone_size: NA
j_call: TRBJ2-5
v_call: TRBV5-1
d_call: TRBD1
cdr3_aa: CASSLVGDTQGVQETQYF
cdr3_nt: TGCGCCAGCAGCTTGGTAGGGGACACACAGGGGGTACAAGAGACCCAGTACTTC

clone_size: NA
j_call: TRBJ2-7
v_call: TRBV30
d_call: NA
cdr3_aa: CAWTAIPYEQYF
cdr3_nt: TGTGCCTGGACAGCGATCCCCTACGAGCAGTACTTC

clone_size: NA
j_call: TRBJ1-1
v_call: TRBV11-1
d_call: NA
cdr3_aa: CASSIMGAGNTEAFF
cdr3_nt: TGTGCCAGCAGCATTATGGGGGCGGGGAACACTGAAGCTTTCTTT

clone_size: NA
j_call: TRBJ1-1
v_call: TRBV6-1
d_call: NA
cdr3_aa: CASVEGGLEGSEAFF
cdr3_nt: TGTGCCAGCGTTGAAGGGGGACTTGAGGGCTCTGAAGCTTTCTTT

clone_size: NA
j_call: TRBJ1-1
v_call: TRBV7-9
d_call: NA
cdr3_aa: CASGGTEAFF
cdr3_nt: TGTGCCAGCGGCGGCACTGAAGCTTTCTTT

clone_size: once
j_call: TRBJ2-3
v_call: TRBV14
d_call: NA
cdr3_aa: CASSQDGAGPQYF
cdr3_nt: TGTGCCAGCAGCCAAGACGGCGCGGGCCCTCAGTATTTT

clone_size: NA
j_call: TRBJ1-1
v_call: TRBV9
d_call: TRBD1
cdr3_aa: CASSVGMLTGVNTEAFF
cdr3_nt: TGTGCCAGCAGCGTAGGAATGTTGACAGGGGTGAACACTGAAGCTTTCTTT

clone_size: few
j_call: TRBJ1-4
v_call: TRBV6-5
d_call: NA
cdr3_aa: CASRDLTGEKLFF
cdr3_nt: TGTGCCAGCAGGGATTTAACAGGTGAAAAACTGTTTTTT

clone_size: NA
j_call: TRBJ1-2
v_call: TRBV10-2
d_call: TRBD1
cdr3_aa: CASRRDSPNYGYTF
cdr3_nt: TGCGCCAGCAGACGGGACAGCCCTAACTATGGCTACACCTTC

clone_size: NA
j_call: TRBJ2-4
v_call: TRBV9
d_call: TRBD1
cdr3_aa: CASSPDSRGLNKNIQYF
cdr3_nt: TGTGCCAGCAGCCCAGATAGTAGGGGGCTGAACAAAAACATTCAGTACTTC

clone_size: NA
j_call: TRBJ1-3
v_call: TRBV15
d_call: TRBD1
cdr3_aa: CATGEGQGFAGNTIYF
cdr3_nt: TGTGCCACCGGAGAAGGACAGGGTTTCGCTGGAAACACCATATATTTT

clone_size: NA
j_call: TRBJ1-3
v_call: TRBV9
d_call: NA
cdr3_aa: CASSVGLSSGNTIYF
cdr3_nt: TGTGCCAGCAGCGTCGGACTGAGCTCTGGAAACACCATATATTTT

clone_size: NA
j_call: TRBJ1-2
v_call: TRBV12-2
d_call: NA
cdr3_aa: CASRYWGQGVLGGYTF
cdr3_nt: TGTGCAAGTCGCTACTGGGGACAGGGTGTTCTTGGTGGCTACACCTTC

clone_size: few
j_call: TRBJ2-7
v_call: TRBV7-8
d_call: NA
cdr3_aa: CASSTGVYEQYF
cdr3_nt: TGTGCCAGCTCTACGGGGGTCTACGAGCAGTACTTC

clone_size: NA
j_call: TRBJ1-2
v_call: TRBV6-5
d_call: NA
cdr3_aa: CASSYSKIGGARGYTF
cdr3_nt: TGTGCCAGCAGTTACTCGAAAATCGGGGGGGCGCGGGGCTACACCTTC

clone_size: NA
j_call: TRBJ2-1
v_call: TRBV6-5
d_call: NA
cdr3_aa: CASSPQRGEQFF
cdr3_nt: TGTGCCAGCAGTCCGCAAAGGGGTGAGCAGTTCTTC

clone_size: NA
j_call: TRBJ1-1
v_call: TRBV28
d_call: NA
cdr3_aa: CASSSGHSNTEAFF
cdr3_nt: TGTGCCAGCAGCTCGGGACACTCGAACACTGAAGCTTTCTTT

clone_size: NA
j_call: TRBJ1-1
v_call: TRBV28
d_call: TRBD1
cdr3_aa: CASSFWSGQGGGTEAFF
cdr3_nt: TGTGCCAGCAGTTTCTGGTCCGGACAGGGGGGGGGCACTGAAGCTTTCTTT

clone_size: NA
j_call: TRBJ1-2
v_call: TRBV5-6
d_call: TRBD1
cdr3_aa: CASSAGTGPFGYTF
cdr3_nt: TGTGCCAGCAGCGCCGGGACAGGGCCCTTTGGCTACACCTTC

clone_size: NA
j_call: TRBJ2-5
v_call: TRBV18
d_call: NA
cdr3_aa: CASSPQWLVGETQYF
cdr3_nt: TGTGCCAGCTCACCACAATGGCTAGTAGGAGAGACCCAGTACTTC

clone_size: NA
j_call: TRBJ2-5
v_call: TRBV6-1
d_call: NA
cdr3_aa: CATRPGRETQYF
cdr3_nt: TGTGCCACCCGCCCGGGTCGGGAGACCCAGTACTTC

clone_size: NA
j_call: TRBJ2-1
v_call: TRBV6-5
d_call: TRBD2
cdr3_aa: CASSYQAGDHNEQFF
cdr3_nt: TGTGCCAGCAGTTACCAAGCGGGAGACCACAATGAGCAGTTCTTC

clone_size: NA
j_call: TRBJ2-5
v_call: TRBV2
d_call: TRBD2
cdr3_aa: CASSGGLAGLQETQYF
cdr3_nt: TGTGCCAGCAGTGGGGGACTAGCGGGCTTACAAGAGACCCAGTACTTC

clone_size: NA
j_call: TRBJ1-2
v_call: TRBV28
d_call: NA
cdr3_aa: CASLPHSGYGYTF
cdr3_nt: TGTGCCAGCCTACCCCACAGCGGCTATGGCTACACCTTC

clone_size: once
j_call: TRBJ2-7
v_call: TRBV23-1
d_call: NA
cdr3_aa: CASSQQRSYEQYF
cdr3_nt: TGCGCCAGCAGTCAACAGCGGTCCTACGAGCAGTACTTC

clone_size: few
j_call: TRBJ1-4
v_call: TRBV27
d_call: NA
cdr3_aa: CASSLRAGYEKLFF
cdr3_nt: TGTGCCAGCAGTTTAAGGGCGGGGTATGAAAAACTGTTTTTT

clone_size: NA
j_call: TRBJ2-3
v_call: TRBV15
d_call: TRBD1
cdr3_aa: CATFPGQGSYTQYF
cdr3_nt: TGTGCCACCTTCCCGGGACAGGGAAGTTATACGCAGTATTTT

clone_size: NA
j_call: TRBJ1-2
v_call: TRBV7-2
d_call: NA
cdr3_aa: CASSSRGSGGYTF
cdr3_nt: TGTGCCAGCAGCTCCAGGGGATCTGGGGGCTACACCTTC

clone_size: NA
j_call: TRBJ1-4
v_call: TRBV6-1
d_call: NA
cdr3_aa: CASSSVSSGEKLFF
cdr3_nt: TGTGCCAGCAGTTCTGTATCATCGGGGGAAAAACTGTTTTTT

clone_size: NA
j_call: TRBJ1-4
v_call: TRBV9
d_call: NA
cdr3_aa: CASSPGSADIHEKLFF
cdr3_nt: TGTGCCAGCAGCCCGGGGTCTGCAGACATTCATGAAAAACTGTTTTTT

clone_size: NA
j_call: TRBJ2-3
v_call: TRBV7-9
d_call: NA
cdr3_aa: CASSLGADTQYF
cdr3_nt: TGTGCCAGCAGCTTAGGCGCAGATACGCAGTATTTT

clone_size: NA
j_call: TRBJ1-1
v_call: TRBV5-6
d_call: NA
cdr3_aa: CASSSEDGLLMNTEAFF
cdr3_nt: TGTGCCAGCAGCTCCGAGGACGGACTTCTTATGAACACTGAAGCTTTCTTT

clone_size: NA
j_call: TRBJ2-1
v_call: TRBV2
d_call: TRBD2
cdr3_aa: CASRRWTSDSYNEQFF
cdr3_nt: TGTGCCAGCAGACGATGGACTAGCGATTCCTACAATGAGCAGTTCTTC

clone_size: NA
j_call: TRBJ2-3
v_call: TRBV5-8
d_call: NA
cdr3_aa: CASSHTRGLDTQYF
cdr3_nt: TGTGCCAGCAGCCACACTCGGGGTCTAGATACGCAGTATTTT

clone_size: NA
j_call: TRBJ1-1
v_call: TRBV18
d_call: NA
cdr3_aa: CASSPRTAENTEAFF
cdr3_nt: TGTGCCAGCTCACCCCGGACAGCGGAGAACACTGAAGCTTTCTTT

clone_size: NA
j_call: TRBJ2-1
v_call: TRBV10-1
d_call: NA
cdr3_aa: CASSDDGEQFF
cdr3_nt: TGCGCCAGCAGTGACGACGGGGAGCAGTTCTTC

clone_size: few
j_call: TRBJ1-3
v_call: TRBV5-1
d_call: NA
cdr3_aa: CASSLAVLGNTIYF
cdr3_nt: TGCGCCAGCAGCTTGGCAGTCCTTGGAAACACCATATATTTT

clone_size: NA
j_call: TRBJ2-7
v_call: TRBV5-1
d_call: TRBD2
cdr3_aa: CASSLGNSGRDPYEQYF
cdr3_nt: TGCGCCAGCAGCTTGGGAAATAGCGGGAGGGATCCCTACGAGCAGTACTTC

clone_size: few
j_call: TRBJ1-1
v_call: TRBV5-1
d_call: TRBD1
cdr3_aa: CASSATGAYTEAFF
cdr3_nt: TGCGCCAGCAGCGCCACAGGGGCTTACACTGAAGCTTTCTTT

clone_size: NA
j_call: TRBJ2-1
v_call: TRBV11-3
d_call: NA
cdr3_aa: CASSSQWRQSYNEQFF
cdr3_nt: TGTGCCAGCAGCTCCCAATGGAGACAGAGCTACAATGAGCAGTTCTTC

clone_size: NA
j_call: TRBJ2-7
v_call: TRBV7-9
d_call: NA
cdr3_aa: CASSPGGIYEQYF
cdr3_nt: TGTGCCAGCAGCCCTGGGGGGATCTACGAGCAGTACTTC

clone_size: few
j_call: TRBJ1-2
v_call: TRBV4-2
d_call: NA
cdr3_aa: CASSPRVASGYTF
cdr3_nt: TGTGCCAGCAGCCCCCGAGTCGCGTCTGGCTACACCTTC

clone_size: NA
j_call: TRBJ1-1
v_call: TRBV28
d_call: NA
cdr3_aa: CASRVKGGAGSEAFF
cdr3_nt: TGTGCCAGCAGGGTAAAGGGGGGGGCGGGTTCTGAAGCTTTCTTT

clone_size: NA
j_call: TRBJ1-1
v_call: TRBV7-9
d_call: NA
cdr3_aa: CASSLGGGTIAFF
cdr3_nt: TGTGCCAGCAGCCTCGGGGGGGGGACAATAGCTTTCTTT

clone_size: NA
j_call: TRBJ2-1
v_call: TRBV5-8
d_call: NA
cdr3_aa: CASSLDGGASSYNEQFF
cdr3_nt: TGTGCCAGCAGCTTGGATGGCGGAGCGAGCTCCTACAATGAGCAGTTCTTC

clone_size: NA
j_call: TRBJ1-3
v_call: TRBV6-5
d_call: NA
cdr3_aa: CASSMTPSGNTIYF
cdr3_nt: TGTGCCAGCAGCATGACTCCCTCTGGAAACACCATATATTTT

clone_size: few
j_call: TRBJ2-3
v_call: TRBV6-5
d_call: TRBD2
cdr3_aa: CASFPGGGSTDTQYF
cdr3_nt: TGTGCCAGCTTTCCGGGAGGCGGTAGCACAGATACGCAGTATTTT

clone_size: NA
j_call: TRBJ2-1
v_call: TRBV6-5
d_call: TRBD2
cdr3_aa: CASRGAGGGNEQFF
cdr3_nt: TGTGCCAGCCGGGGGGCGGGAGGAGGGAATGAGCAGTTCTTC